The 5 T cell receptor beta chains presented below share a single source sample, sequenced in a study of cytomegalovirus exposure and HLA in healthy donors. This table comes from immunoSEQ multiplex PCR, and its TCRdb copy is limited to in-frame clones, with some not included. The sample yields about 140,000 clones, roughly 81% seen once. The sample comprised PBMCs. Receptors were obtained from a woman aged 25 to 39 in good health and CMV-seronegative.

A few counts support this clone. The chain joins TRBV28 to TRBJ2-1; 9 bases are shared with TRBD2. Losses at the gene ends were 8 bases for V and 6 bases for J; bases not matched to a gene: 8. The germline gives CDR1 MDHEN, CDR2 SYDVKM. The CDR3 is 14 amino acids. The CDR3 DNA reads as TGTGCCAGCGGGACTAGCTTGTCGTCCAATGAGCAGTTCTTC. Amino acid sequence: CASGTSLSSNEQFF.

V is TRBV2 and J is TRBJ1-5; D call uncertain. Trimming pared 7 bases from V and 3 bases from J, leaving 7 bases between. CDR3 length equals 12 residues. Germline assignment: CDR1 SNHLY and CDR2 FYNNEI. The CDR3: CASNSYNQPQHF. CDR3 nucleotides: TGTGCCAGCAACTCCTACAATCAGCCCCAGCATTTT. The variable domain in full, completed from reference TRBV2 and TRBJ1-5, reads EPEVTQTPSHQVTQMGQEVILRCVPISNHLYFYWYRQILGQKVEFLVSFYNNEISEKSEIFDDQFSVERPDGSNFTLKIRSTKLEDSAMYFCASNSYNQPQHFGDGTRLSIL.

The chain uses TRBV5-1 and TRBJ2-5; 13 bases agree with TRBD2. Germline-derived CDR1 and CDR2 are SGHRS and YFSETQ. The CDR3 is 15 amino acids. The V and J ends lost 5 bases and 5 bases, in that order; junction bases with no gene match: 6. As DNA, the CDR3 is TGCGCCAGCAGGACTAGCGGGGGGTTTGGGGAGACCCAGTACTTC. Translated: CASRTSGGFGETQYF. The whole variable domain, remainder taken from reference TRBV5-1 and TRBJ2-5, is KAGVTQTPRYLIKTRGQQVTLSCSPISGHRSVSWYQQTPGQGLQFLFEYFSETQRNKGNFPGRFSGRQFSNSRSEMNVSTLELGDSALYLCASRTSGGFGETQYFGPGTRLLVL.

This sequence joins TRBV5-4 and TRBJ1-2; D uncertain. Germline loops: CDR1 SGHNT, CDR2 YYREEE (reference sequence). Trimming cost V 4 bases and J 4 bases, with 17 bases left between them. This CDR3 is 15 amino acids long. In DNA, the CDR3 is TGTGCCAGCAGCCAGGCCGTCCCCTCCGTCTATGGCTACACCTTC. As protein: CASSQAVPSVYGYTF.

The chain carries TRBV7-9 and TRBJ1-2; the D is unclear. V lost 4 bases and J 4 bases, leaving 13 bases between the germline ends. CDR1 and CDR2 from the germline V gene are SEHNR and FQNEAQ (reference sequence). There are 14 residues in the CDR3. The CDR3 sequence: CASSSPGSAYGYTF. CDR3 in DNA: TGTGCCAGCAGCTCCCCGGGATCCGCCTATGGCTACACCTTC.